The entry below gives a single T cell receptor beta chain sequence along with its context. This specimen belongs to a study of blood T cell repertoires in COVID-19. For the study at large: Spain, Italy and the United States supplied samples that represented acute and convalescent COVID-19. T cells, B-cell-depleted T cells, or PBMCs supplied cDNA or gDNA.

The CDR3 spans 16 residues. Germline CDR1 MNHNS, CDR2 SASEGT. V was cut by 4 bases and J by 0 bases, with 13 bases left in between. In the original processing: Amplified reference gene primers provided the basis for estimating nucleated cell counts. Assay: immunoSEQ multiplex PCR; the TCRdb copy retains only in-frame clones and omits some. V and J calls and clone size are given by that table; D and trimming were obtained from the DNA. The table has some 120,000 clones, about 75% seen once. This sequence originates from a man aged 80 or over with acute or convalescent COVID-19. The sequencing input was peripheral blood. The rearrangement uses TRBV6-1 and TRBJ1-5; D gene uncertain. The CDR3 region is CASSAGLGNSNQPQHF. In DNA, the CDR3 is TGTGCCAGCAGTGCGGGTCTCGGGAATAGCAATCAGCCCCAGCATTTT.